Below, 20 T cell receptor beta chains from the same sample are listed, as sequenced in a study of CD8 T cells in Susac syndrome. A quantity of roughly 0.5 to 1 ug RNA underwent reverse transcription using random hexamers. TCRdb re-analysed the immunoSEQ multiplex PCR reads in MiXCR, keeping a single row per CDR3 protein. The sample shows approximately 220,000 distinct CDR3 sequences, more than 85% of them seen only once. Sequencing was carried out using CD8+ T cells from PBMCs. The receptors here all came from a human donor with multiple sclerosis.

The CDR3 region is CASSPGQGQQYF. CDR3 bases: TGTGCCAGCAGCCCCGGACAGGGACAGCAGTACTTC. The chain uses TRBV11-2 and TRBJ2-7; 8 nucleotides agree with TRBD1. Trimming took 5 bases from V and 8 from J; bases not matched to a gene: 5. CDR1 and CDR2 (germline): SGHAT, FQNNGV. CDR3 size: 12 residues.

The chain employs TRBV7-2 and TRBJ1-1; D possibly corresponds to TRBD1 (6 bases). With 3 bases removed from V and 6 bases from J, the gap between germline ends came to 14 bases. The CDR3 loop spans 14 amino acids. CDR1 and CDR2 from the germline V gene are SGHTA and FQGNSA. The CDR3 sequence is CASSFSLGAAEAFF. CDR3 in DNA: TGTGCCAGCAGCTTTAGTCTGGGGGCAGCTGAAGCTTTCTTT.

The CDR3 region has the DNA TGCGCCAGCAGCCAAGAGAGGCTCAGCTCTGGGGCCAACGTCCTGACTTTC. Protein sequence: CASSQERLSSGANVLTF. V and J are TRBV4-3 and TRBJ2-6, with D unclear. The CDR3 contains 17 residues. The germline gives CDR1 LGHNA, CDR2 YSLEER. V was shortened by 0 bases and J by 0 bases, with 9 bases between the two germline ends.

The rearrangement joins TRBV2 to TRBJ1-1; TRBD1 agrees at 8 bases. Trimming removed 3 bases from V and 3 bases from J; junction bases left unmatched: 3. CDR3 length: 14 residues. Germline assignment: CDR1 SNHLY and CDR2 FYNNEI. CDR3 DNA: TGTGCCAGCAGTGACAGGGGGCCGGACACTGAAGCTTTCTTT. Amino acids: CASSDRGPDTEAFF.

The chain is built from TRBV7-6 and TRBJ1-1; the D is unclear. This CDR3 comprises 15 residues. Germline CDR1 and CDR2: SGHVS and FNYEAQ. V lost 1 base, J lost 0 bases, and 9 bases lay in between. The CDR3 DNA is TGTGCCAGCAGCTTAGGCCCACAAATGAACACTGAAGCTTTCTTT. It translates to CASSLGPQMNTEAFF.

The CDR3 protein is CASSQDRWPTSGTDTQYF. The CDR3 bases are TGCGCCAGCAGCCAAGATCGATGGCCGACTAGCGGCACAGATACGCAGTATTTT. The chain combines TRBV4-1 with TRBJ2-3; 8 nucleotides match TRBD2. CDR3 size: 18 residues. Per germline, CDR1 MGHRA and CDR2 YSYEKL. V trimming: 0 bases; J trimming: 1 base; junction bases outside the gene matches: 9.

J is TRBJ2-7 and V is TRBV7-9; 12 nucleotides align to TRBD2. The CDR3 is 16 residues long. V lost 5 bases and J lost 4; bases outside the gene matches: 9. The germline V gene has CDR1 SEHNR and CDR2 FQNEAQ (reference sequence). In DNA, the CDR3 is TGTGCCAGCAGCCCGACTAGCGGGGGACGGGGTTACGAGCAGTACTTC. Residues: CASSPTSGGRGYEQYF. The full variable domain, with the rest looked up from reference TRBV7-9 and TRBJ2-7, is DTGVSQNPRHKITKRGQNVTFRCDPISEHNRLYWYRQTLGQGPEFLTYFQNEAQLEKSRLLSDRFSAERPKGSFSTLEIQRTEQGDSAMYLCASSPTSGGRGYEQYFGPGTRLTVT.

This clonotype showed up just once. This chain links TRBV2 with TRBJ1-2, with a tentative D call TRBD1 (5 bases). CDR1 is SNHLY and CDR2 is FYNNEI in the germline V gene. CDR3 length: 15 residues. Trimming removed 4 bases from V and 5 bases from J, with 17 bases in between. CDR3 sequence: CASSAGPVPAYGYTF. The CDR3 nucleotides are TGTGCCAGCAGTGCAGGGCCAGTCCCCGCTTATGGCTACACCTTC.

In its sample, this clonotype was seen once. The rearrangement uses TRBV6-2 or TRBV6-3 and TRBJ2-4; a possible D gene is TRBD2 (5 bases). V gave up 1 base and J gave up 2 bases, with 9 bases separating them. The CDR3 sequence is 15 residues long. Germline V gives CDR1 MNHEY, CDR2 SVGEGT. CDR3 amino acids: CASSYFGVSKNIQYF. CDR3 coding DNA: TGTGCCAGCAGTTACTTCGGGGTGTCCAAAAACATTCAGTACTTC.

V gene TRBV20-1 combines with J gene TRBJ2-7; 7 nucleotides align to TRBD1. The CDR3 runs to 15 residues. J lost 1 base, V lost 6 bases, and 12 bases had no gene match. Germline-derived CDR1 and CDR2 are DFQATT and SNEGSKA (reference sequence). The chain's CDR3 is CSAEKWGQNSYEQYF. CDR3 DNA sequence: TGCAGTGCGGAAAAATGGGGACAGAATTCCTACGAGCAGTACTTC.

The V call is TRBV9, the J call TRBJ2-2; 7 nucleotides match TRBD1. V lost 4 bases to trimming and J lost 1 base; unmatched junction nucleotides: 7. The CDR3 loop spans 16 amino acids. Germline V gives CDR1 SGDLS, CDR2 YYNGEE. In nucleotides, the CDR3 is TGTGCCAGCAGCACCCCGGGACAGATGAACACCGGGGAGCTGTTTTTT. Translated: CASSTPGQMNTGELFF.

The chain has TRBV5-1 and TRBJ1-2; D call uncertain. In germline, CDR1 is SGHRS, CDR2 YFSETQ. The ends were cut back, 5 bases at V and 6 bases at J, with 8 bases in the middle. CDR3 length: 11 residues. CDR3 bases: TGCGCCAGCAGTCAGGACGATGGCTACACCTTC. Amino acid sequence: CASSQDDGYTF.

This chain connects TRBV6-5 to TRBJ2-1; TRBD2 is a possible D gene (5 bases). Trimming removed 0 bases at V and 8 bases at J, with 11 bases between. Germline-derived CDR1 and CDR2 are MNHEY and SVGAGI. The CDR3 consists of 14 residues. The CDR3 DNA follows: TGTGCCAGCAGTTACTCGAGACTAAGTGATGAGCAGTTCTTC. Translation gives CASSYSRLSDEQFF.

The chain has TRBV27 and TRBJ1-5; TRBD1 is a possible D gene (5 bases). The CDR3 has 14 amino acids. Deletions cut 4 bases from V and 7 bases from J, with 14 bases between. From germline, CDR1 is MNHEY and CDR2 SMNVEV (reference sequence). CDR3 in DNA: TGTGCCAGCAGTTCCCCGGGCGGGGGGCAGCCCCAGCATTTT. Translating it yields CASSSPGGGQPQHF.

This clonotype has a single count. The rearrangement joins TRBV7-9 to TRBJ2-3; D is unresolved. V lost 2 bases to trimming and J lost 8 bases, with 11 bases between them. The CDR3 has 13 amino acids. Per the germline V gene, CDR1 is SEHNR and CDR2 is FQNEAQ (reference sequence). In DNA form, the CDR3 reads TGTGCCAGCAGCTTAATCCCACAGATTACGCAGTATTTT. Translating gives CASSLIPQITQYF.

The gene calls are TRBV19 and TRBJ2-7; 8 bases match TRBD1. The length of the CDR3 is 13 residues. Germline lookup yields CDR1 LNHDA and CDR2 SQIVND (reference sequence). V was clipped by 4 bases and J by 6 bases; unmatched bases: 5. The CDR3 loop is CASSRITGGEQYF. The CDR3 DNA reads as TGTGCCAGTAGTAGAATTACAGGGGGCGAGCAGTACTTC.

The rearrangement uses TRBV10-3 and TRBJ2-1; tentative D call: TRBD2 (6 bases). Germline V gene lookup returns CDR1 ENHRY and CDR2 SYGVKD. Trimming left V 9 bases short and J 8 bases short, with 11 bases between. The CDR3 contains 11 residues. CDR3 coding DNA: TGTGCCATTCGCGGGGCCTATGAGCAGTTCTTC. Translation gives CAIRGAYEQFF.

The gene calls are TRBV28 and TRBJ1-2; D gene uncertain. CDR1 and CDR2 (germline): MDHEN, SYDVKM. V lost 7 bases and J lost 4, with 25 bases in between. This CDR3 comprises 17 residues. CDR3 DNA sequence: TGTGCCAGCAACCTACATGTACGGGAGACCAACGGCTATGGCTACACCTTC. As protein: CASNLHVRETNGYGYTF.

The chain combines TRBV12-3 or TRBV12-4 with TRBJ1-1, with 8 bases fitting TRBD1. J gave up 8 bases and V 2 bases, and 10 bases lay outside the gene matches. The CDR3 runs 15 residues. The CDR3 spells CASSLTGQANKEAFF. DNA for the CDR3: TGTGCCAGCAGTTTAACGGGACAGGCTAATAAGGAAGCTTTCTTT.

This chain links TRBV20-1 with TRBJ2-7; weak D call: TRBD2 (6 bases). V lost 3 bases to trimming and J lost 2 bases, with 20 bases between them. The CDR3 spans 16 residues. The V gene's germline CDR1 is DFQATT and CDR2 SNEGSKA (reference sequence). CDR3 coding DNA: TGCAGTGCTAGCCCTGGGAGGCGGACGAAGGCCTACGAGCAGTACTTC. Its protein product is CSASPGRRTKAYEQYF.